The present T cell receptor (beta chain) was sequenced within a study of T-cell memory formation after mild COVID-19. This clonotype was seen only a few times. The antigen remains undetermined. The CDR3 spans 12 residues. The V end lost 7 bases, the J end lost 5 bases, and 11 bases lay between the germline ends. Germline V gene sequence: CDR1 MNHEY, CDR2 SMNVEV (reference sequence). Study results and limitations: Later expanders leaned CD4+, whereas clones that contracted between day 15 and 85 were balanced CD4/CD8.

A single record per CDR3 protein comes from TCRdb applying MiXCR to the 5' RACE reads. The data contain 150,000 to 200,000 distinct CDR3 sequences, 31% of them singletons. The rearrangement joins TRBV27 to TRBJ1-1; perhaps TRBD1 as D (5 bases). This clonotype originated in an adult woman who had mild COVID-19 (a few samples of this study predate the infection). Cell type and time point are not known. Specimen: PBMCs or a T cell subset sorted from them (not recorded which). Written as DNA, the CDR3 is TGTGCCAGCAAAAGGGAGGGGACTGAAGCTTTCTTT. This translates into CASKREGTEAFF.